The 31 T cell receptor beta chains below were found in one sample sequenced in a study of T-cell memory formation after mild COVID-19 (TCRdb year 2021). Library prep was done by 5' RACE. Sequenced using an Illumina NovaSeq 6000. TCRdb trimmed the raw reads at Q25, called clones with MiXCR and kept productive beta chains. Rows with one shared CDR3 protein collapse into an entry with the most common genes and DNA. The sample table contains under 250,000 distinct CDR3 sequences; only one count was recorded for roughly 27% of them. In total, the top ten clones hold more than 9.5% of the sample. The source material was PBMCs or a T cell subset sorted from them (not recorded which). The receptor source for this set is an adult woman who had mild COVID-19 (a few samples of this study predate the infection). The sample titles of this study are shuffled in the database, so cell type and time point are left out; the donor was told from shared clones.

The chain has TRBV12-3 or TRBV12-4 and TRBJ1-2, with D perhaps TRBD1 (5 bases). The CDR3 is 14 residues long. V was trimmed by 6 bases and J by 8 bases, leaving 19 bases between them. CDR3 residues: CASSSRDLRIGYTF. For the CDR3, the DNA is TGTGCCAGCAGCTCCCGGGACTTACGAATCGGCTACACCTTC.

V is TRBV6-2 or TRBV6-3 and J is TRBJ1-5; TRBD1 matches at 8 bases. After removal of 5 bases from V and 7 bases from J, the junction contained 7 bases not matched to a gene. CDR1 is MNHEY and CDR2 is SVGEGT in the germline V gene. The CDR3 is 14 amino acids. The CDR3 loop is CASSEQGAFQPQHF. CDR3 sequence (DNA): TGTGCCAGCAGTGAGCAGGGGGCTTTCCAGCCCCAGCATTTT.

The chain uses TRBV15 and TRBJ2-5; D is ambiguous. This CDR3 has 15 residues. Trimming left V 0 bases short and J 4 bases short, with 12 bases between. The germline CDR1 and CDR2 sequences are LNHNV and YYDKDF (reference sequence). The CDR3 is CATSRDRATRETQYF. In DNA form, the CDR3 reads TGTGCCACCAGCAGAGATAGGGCCACCAGAGAGACCCAGTACTTC.

This clonotype has only a few counts. The chain uses TRBV12-3 or TRBV12-4 and TRBJ2-1; the match to TRBD2 covers 11 bases. The CDR3 spans 15 residues. With V trimmed by 6 bases and J by 3 bases, 4 bases remained unmatched. The CDR3 protein is CASRPSGRYYNEQFF. The CDR3 region has the DNA TGTGCCAGCAGACCTAGCGGGAGGTACTACAATGAGCAGTTCTTC.

The V gene is TRBV7-8, the J gene TRBJ2-1; D is possibly TRBD1 or TRBD2 (6 bases each). Trimming cost V 4 bases and J 1 base, with 17 bases left between them. Germline values: CDR1 SGHVS, CDR2 FQNEAQ. The CDR3 is made up of 17 amino acids. In DNA form, the CDR3 reads TGTGCCAGCAGCTGGGGGGACACGGGACCTTCCTACAATGAGCAGTTCTTC. Protein sequence: CASSWGDTGPSYNEQFF.

The chain joins TRBV6-2 or TRBV6-3 to TRBJ2-2, with 11 bases matching TRBD2. Germline V gives CDR1 MNHEY, CDR2 SVGEGT. This CDR3 contains 13 residues. Germline trimming cut 10 bases from V and 8 bases from J; bases unmatched to any gene: 6. The CDR3 here is CATKTSGTGELFF. The CDR3 DNA sequence: TGTGCCACCAAGACTAGCGGGACTGGGGAGCTGTTTTTT.

The chain recombines TRBV6-4 with TRBJ2-1; 11 bases map to TRBD1. J was trimmed by 8 bases and V by 6 bases; bases with no gene match: 9. The CDR3 sequence is 15 residues long. Germline CDR1 and CDR2: MRHNA and SNTAGT. The CDR3 DNA is TGTGCCAGCAGCCTCACCGGGACAGGGGGTTATGAGCAGTTCTTC. It encodes CASSLTGTGGYEQFF.

This clonotype has only a few counts. The V gene is TRBV7-2, the J gene TRBJ1-2, with TRBD1 identical over 7 bases. V lost 3 bases, J lost 3 bases, and 7 bases stayed unmatched. The CDR3 has 15 amino acids. Germline-derived CDR1 and CDR2 are SGHTA and FQGNSA. The CDR3 reads CASSFSFGQDYGYTF. CDR3 bases: TGTGCCAGCAGCTTCAGCTTCGGACAGGACTATGGCTACACCTTC.

This clonotype showed up just a few times. V and J are TRBV25-1 and TRBJ1-5, with 8 bases matching TRBD1. CDR1 is MGHDK and CDR2 is SYGVNS in the germline V gene. The V segment lost 4 bases and the J segment 5 bases; nucleotides outside the gene matches: 1. The CDR3 is 13 amino acids. CDR3 DNA sequence: TGTGCCAGCAGTGTGACAGGGGATCAGCCCCAGCATTTT. Its protein is CASSVTGDQPQHF.

The genes are TRBV3-1 and TRBJ1-1; no definite D call. Germline CDR1 and CDR2: LGHDT and YNNKEL (reference sequence). The CDR3 has 12 amino acids. The ends were cut back, 4 bases at V and 7 bases at J, with 10 bases in the middle. The CDR3: CASSPDVSEAFF. As DNA, the CDR3 is TGTGCCAGCAGCCCGGATGTGAGTGAAGCTTTCTTT.

The genes are TRBV3-1 and TRBJ2-3, with 7 nucleotides matching TRBD2. This CDR3 has 15 amino acids. Unmatched junction bases numbered 4, after V lost 0 bases and J lost 4 bases. Germline-derived CDR1 and CDR2 are LGHDT and YNNKEL (reference sequence). CDR3 coding DNA: TGTGCCAGCAGCCAAGATCCTAGCGGCGCAGATACGCAGTATTTT. This codes for CASSQDPSGADTQYF.

The chain joins TRBV4-3 to TRBJ2-7; D is unclear. CDR1 is LGHNA, CDR2 YSLEER, per germline. This CDR3 has 12 residues. V was pared by 1 base and J by 6 bases, with 7 bases between. CDR3 nucleotides: TGCGCCAGCAGCCAAGTAGGCAGCGAGCAGTACTTC. Its protein is CASSQVGSEQYF.

This rearrangement joins TRBV7-2 to TRBJ1-5; a possible D gene is TRBD1 (5 bases). This CDR3 comprises 15 residues. The germline gives CDR1 SGHTA, CDR2 FQGNSA. V was trimmed by 5 bases and J by 2 bases, leaving 13 bases between them. CDR3 loop: CASSKWGGGNQPQHF. CDR3 coding DNA: TGTGCCAGCAGCAAATGGGGGGGTGGCAATCAGCCCCAGCATTTT.

CDR3 region: CASIPPSGDIQYF. The CDR3 bases are TGCGCCAGCATTCCCCCTTCGGGAGACATTCAGTACTTC. This chain uses TRBV5-1 with TRBJ2-4; possible D gene TRBD2, 6 bases. The CDR3 sequence is 13 residues long. V was trimmed by 6 bases and J by 8 bases, leaving 15 bases between them. Germline V CDR1 and CDR2: SGHRS, YFSETQ.

The genes are TRBV27 and TRBJ1-2; D perhaps matches TRBD1 (5 bases). Deletions cut 2 bases from V and 5 bases from J, with 9 bases between. The CDR3 runs 13 residues. From germline, CDR1 is MNHEY and CDR2 SMNVEV (reference sequence). CDR3 sequence (DNA): TGTGCCAGCAGTTTAGGGGGGAGGTATGGCTACACCTTC. Protein sequence: CASSLGGRYGYTF.

This clonotype has more than one count but fewer than ten. The chain joins TRBV4-2 to TRBJ2-3; perhaps TRBD2 as D (7 bases). Germline CDR1 LGHNA, CDR2 YNFKEQ. The CDR3 is 14 residues long. Trimming took off 4 bases at V and 2 bases at J, with 10 bases between the two ends. The CDR3 bases are TGTGCCAGCAGCCGGGGGGGCGCCACAGATACGCAGTATTTT. This codes for CASSRGGATDTQYF.

This clonotype was seen only a few times. The J gene is TRBJ2-2, the V gene TRBV5-1, with 10 bases aligning to TRBD1. Germline lookup yields CDR1 SGHRS and CDR2 YFSETQ. Germline trimming cut 4 bases from V and 4 bases from J; bases unmatched to any gene: 4. This CDR3 has 15 amino acids. The DNA for the CDR3 is TGCGCCAGCAGCCCGACAGGGGGCATCACCGGGGAGCTGTTTTTT. Translated, it gives CASSPTGGITGELFF.

The table lists this clonotype with a count of one. This chain joins TRBV7-6 and TRBJ2-7; 9 bases line up with TRBD1. CDR3 size: 15 residues. Per the germline V gene, CDR1 is SGHVS and CDR2 is FNYEAQ. V lost 5 bases, J lost 0 bases, and 5 bases stayed unmatched. For the CDR3, the DNA is TGTGCCAGCAGCCATGGACAGGGGCTCTCCTACGAGCAGTACTTC. Translated, it gives CASSHGQGLSYEQYF.

This clonotype was recorded a few times. The chain couples TRBV5-1 to TRBJ2-7, with D hard to call. The CDR3 has 14 amino acids. CDR1 and CDR2 (germline): SGHRS, YFSETQ. Trimming left V 4 bases short and J 5 bases short, with 16 bases between. In DNA form, the CDR3 reads TGCGCCAGCAGCCCGTTCCCAGACGAGGACGAGCAGTACTTC. Protein: CASSPFPDEDEQYF.

This clonotype was detected only a few times. The chain recombines TRBV20-1 with TRBJ2-1, with 10 bases identical to TRBD2. CDR1 and CDR2 (germline): DFQATT, SNEGSKA (reference sequence). The V segment lost 1 base and the J segment 2 bases; nucleotides outside the gene matches: 5. CDR3 length: 16 residues. CDR3: CSARGGLALTYNEQFF. DNA for the CDR3: TGCAGTGCTAGAGGGGGACTAGCGTTGACCTACAATGAGCAGTTCTTC.

This clonotype has a handful of counts. The chain recombines TRBV29-1 with TRBJ2-5; D may be TRBD1 (5 bases). Between the trimmed V and J ends, which lost 8 bases and 3 bases, there was a span of 7 bases. This CDR3 region has 10 residues. Germline-derived CDR1 and CDR2 are SQVTM and ANQGSEA. Here the CDR3 DNA reads TGCAGCACGGACAAAGAGACCCAGTACTTC. This encodes CSTDKETQYF.

This clonotype was detected ten times or more. CDR3 nucleotide sequence: TGTGCCAGCAGCTATCAGGGGCCTCCTACCTACGAGCAGTACTTC. Translating it yields CASSYQGPPTYEQYF. The V gene is TRBV7-2, the J gene TRBJ2-7; possibly TRBD1 for D (6 bases). V was trimmed by 4 bases and J by 2 bases, leaving 15 bases between them. Germline CDR1 SGHTA, CDR2 FQGNSA. The CDR3 consists of 15 residues. Full variable domain (missing parts from reference TRBV7-2 and TRBJ2-7): GAGVSQSPSNKVTEKGKDVELRCDPISGHTALYWYRQSLGQGLEFLIYFQGNSAPDKSGLPSDRFSAERTGGSVSTLTIQRTQQEDSAVYLCASSYQGPPTYEQYFGPGTRLTVT.

This clonotype came up a few times. The CDR3 region is CASSLSLEKLFF. DNA of the CDR3: TGTGCCAGCAGCCTCAGTCTGGAAAAACTGTTTTTT. The chain uses TRBV7-2 and TRBJ1-4, with D uncertain. Germline CDR1 and CDR2: SGHTA and FQGNSA. This CDR3 contains 12 residues. With 5 bases removed from V and 8 bases from J, the gap between germline ends came to 9 bases.

The V call is TRBV20-1, the J call TRBJ1-5; 7 bases align to TRBD1. This CDR3 comprises 14 residues. Looked up from germline, CDR1 is DFQATT and CDR2 is SNEGSKA (reference sequence). Trimming removed 6 bases from V and 2 bases from J; junction bases left unmatched: 7. The CDR3 coding sequence is TGCAGTGCATCGACAGGGTTGGGCAATCAGCCCCAGCATTTT. Protein sequence: CSASTGLGNQPQHF.

This clonotype was seen repeatedly, ten times or more. This rearrangement joins TRBV6-1 to TRBJ2-2; perhaps TRBD2 as D (6 bases). Trimming pared 5 bases from V and 0 bases from J, leaving 10 bases between. CDR3 size: 15 residues. Looked up from germline, CDR1 is MNHNS and CDR2 is SASEGT. The DNA for the CDR3 is TGTGCCAGCAGTCCCGGGACTTCGAACACCGGGGAGCTGTTTTTT. Encoded protein: CASSPGTSNTGELFF.

The CDR3 loop is CASSARTGNVYTEAFF. In nucleotides, the CDR3 is TGTGCCAGCAGCGCACGGACAGGGAATGTGTACACTGAAGCTTTCTTT. This chain connects TRBV14 to TRBJ1-1; TRBD1 matches 8 bases. This CDR3 has 16 amino acids. The junction had 11 bases not matched to a gene; V was cut back by 5 bases and J by 3 bases. The germline CDR1 and CDR2 sequences are SGHDN and FVKESK.

This clonotype turned up a few times. V gene TRBV7-8 combines with J gene TRBJ2-3, with 9 nucleotides matching TRBD2. Germline-derived CDR1 and CDR2 are SGHVS and FQNEAQ. Germline trimming cut 6 bases from V and 0 bases from J; bases unmatched to any gene: 7. CDR3 size: 16 residues. CDR3 residues: CASRQRAGGSTDTQYF. CDR3 coding DNA: TGTGCCAGCAGACAAAGAGCGGGGGGTAGCACAGATACGCAGTATTTT.

This clonotype was seen more than once but under ten times. V usage is TRBV6-5 and J usage is TRBJ2-7, with TRBD2 matching over 10 bases. This CDR3 has 14 residues. J gave up 2 bases and V 8 bases, and 6 bases lay outside the gene matches. The V gene's germline CDR1 is MNHEY and CDR2 SVGAGI. For the CDR3, the DNA is TGTGCCAGCCGAGGGAGCGGGAGGGCCTACGAGCAGTACTTC. It translates to CASRGSGRAYEQYF.

This clonotype came up once. CDR3 protein: CASSLEGDGTQYF. CDR3 DNA sequence: TGTGCCAGCAGCTTGGAGGGGGATGGTACGCAGTATTTT. The chain has TRBV5-6 and TRBJ2-3; TRBD1 might be the D (6 bases). This CDR3 comprises 13 residues. Trimming stripped 0 bases from V and 8 bases from J, with 10 bases between. Germline V gene lookup returns CDR1 SGHDT and CDR2 YYEEEE. The complete variable domain, with remaining parts taken from reference TRBV5-6 and TRBJ2-3, reads DAGVTQSPTHLIKTRGQQVTLRCSPKSGHDTVSWYQQALGQGPQFIFQYYEEEERQRGNFPDRFSGHQFPNYSSELNVNALLLGDSALYLCASSLEGDGTQYFGPGTRLTVL.

This clonotype was counted between two and nine times. The chain joins TRBV19 to TRBJ2-1; 8 positions agree with TRBD1. The CDR3 spans 17 residues. V shed 5 bases and J 6 bases; nucleotides not matched to a gene: 15. In germline, CDR1 is LNHDA, CDR2 SQIVND (reference sequence). CDR3 DNA: TGTGCCAGTAGTGCCAGACAGGGGCCTTGGGGCATCAATGAGCAGTTCTTC. Residues: CASSARQGPWGINEQFF.

This clonotype was counted only a few times. V is TRBV30 and J is TRBJ1-6; D possibly corresponds to TRBD1 (6 bases). The V and J ends lost 4 bases and 5 bases respectively, with 9 bases between them. The germline gives CDR1 GTSNPN, CDR2 SVGIG (reference sequence). The CDR3 spans 13 residues. CDR3 sequence (DNA): TGTGCCTGGATGGGACATCATAATTCACCCCTCCACTTT. Translation gives CAWMGHHNSPLHF.